This is a list of T cell receptor beta chains from one sample in a study of response to subunit inactivated influenza vaccine. One entry per CDR3 protein, called by TCRdb with MiXCR from the RT-PCR reads. The sample contains 600,000 to 850,000 distinct CDR3 sequences, 11% to 15% of which appear only once. Sample: PBMCs from blood, taken around 15 days before vaccination. These receptors all stem from a man aged 50 or older who received an inactivated influenza vaccine. Each CDR3 is given with its conserved first and last residue. The D gene is left open where the match is weak. Rows may omit the clone size; those that give it use once, few, many or a size class.

j_call: TRBJ2-3
v_call: TRBV5-8
clone_size: -
d_call: -
cdr3_length: 16
cdr3_nt: TGTGCCAGCAGCCCGCTCGTCCGGACTAGCACAGATACGCAGTATTTT
cdr3_aa: CASSPLVRTSTDTQYF

j_call: TRBJ2-2
v_call: TRBV7-6
clone_size: few
d_call: TRBD2
cdr3_length: 19
cdr3_nt: TGTGCCAGCAGCTTTCAAAGGGCTAGCGGGGGACAGAACACCGGGGAGCTGTTTTTT
cdr3_aa: CASSFQRASGGQNTGELFF

j_call: TRBJ2-7
v_call: TRBV3-1
clone_size: -
d_call: TRBD2
cdr3_length: 13
cdr3_nt: TGTGCCAGCAGCCTAGGGGCTCGGGAGGGGTTCTCCTTC
cdr3_aa: CASSLGAREGFSF

j_call: TRBJ2-2
v_call: TRBV12-3/TRBV12-4
clone_size: few
d_call: TRBD2
cdr3_length: 12
cdr3_nt: TGTGCCAGCCGGGAGGGCCCCGGGGAGCTGTTTTTT
cdr3_aa: CASREGPGELFF

j_call: TRBJ2-3
v_call: TRBV5-1
clone_size: few
d_call: -
cdr3_length: 14
cdr3_nt: TGCGCCAGCAGCTTCGGGGGGCGGGGAGATACGCAGTATTTT
cdr3_aa: CASSFGGRGDTQYF

j_call: TRBJ2-1
v_call: TRBV9
clone_size: -
d_call: -
cdr3_length: 16
cdr3_nt: TGTGCCAGCAGCGTTTCTTACGGGACTCTTGGGAATGAGCAGTTCTTC
cdr3_aa: CASSVSYGTLGNEQFF

j_call: TRBJ2-1
v_call: TRBV7-3
clone_size: -
d_call: -
cdr3_length: 16
cdr3_nt: TGTGCCAGCAGCCTATTAGCCCTTGGGTCCTACAATGAGCAGTTCTTC
cdr3_aa: CASSLLALGSYNEQFF

j_call: TRBJ2-7
v_call: TRBV4-3
clone_size: -
d_call: -
cdr3_length: 15
cdr3_nt: TGCGCCAGCAGCCAAGAGGGGGGGCCCTCCTACGAGCAGTACTTC
cdr3_aa: CASSQEGGPSYEQYF

j_call: TRBJ2-6
v_call: TRBV9
clone_size: -
d_call: -
cdr3_length: 15
cdr3_nt: TGTGCCAGCAGCGCGAGGTACTCTGGGGCCAACGTCCTGACTTTC
cdr3_aa: CASSARYSGANVLTF

j_call: TRBJ1-1
v_call: TRBV3-1
clone_size: -
d_call: TRBD1
cdr3_length: 14
cdr3_nt: TGTGCCAGCAGCCAAGTCGAGGGGGCGGGGGAAGCTTTCTTT
cdr3_aa: CASSQVEGAGEAFF